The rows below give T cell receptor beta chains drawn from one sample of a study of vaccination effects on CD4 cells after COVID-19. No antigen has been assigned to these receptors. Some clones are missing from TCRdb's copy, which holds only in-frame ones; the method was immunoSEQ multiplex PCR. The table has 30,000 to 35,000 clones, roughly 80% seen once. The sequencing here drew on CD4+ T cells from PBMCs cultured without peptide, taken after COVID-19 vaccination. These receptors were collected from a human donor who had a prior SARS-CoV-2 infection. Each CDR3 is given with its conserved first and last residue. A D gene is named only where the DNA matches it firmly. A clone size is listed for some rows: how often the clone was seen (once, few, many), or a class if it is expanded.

CDR3 protein: CASTRYETGELFF
CDR3 DNA: TGTGCCAGCACCCGATATGAGACCGGGGAGCTGTTTTTT
clone size: NA
D gene: NA
V gene: TRBV2
J gene: TRBJ2-2

CDR3 protein: CASSYSSGNYEQYF
CDR3 DNA: TGTGCCAGCAGTTATTCTTCCGGAAACTACGAGCAGTACTTC
clone size: NA
D gene: NA
V gene: TRBV6-2/TRBV6-3
J gene: TRBJ2-7

CDR3 protein: CASSPSGTRHEKLFF
CDR3 DNA: TGTGCCAGCAGCCCTTCCGGGACCAGGCATGAAAAACTGTTTTTT
clone size: NA
D gene: NA
V gene: TRBV3-1/TRBV3-2
J gene: TRBJ1-4

CDR3 protein: CASSPNGRVNTEAFF
CDR3 DNA: TGTGCCAGCTCACCTAACGGCAGGGTTAACACTGAAGCTTTCTTT
clone size: NA
D gene: NA
V gene: TRBV18
J gene: TRBJ1-1

CDR3 protein: CASSFNLPSGGYNEQFF
CDR3 DNA: TGTGCCAGCAGCTTCAATTTACCTAGCGGGGGCTACAATGAGCAGTTCTTC
clone size: NA
D gene: TRBD2
V gene: TRBV7-2
J gene: TRBJ2-1

CDR3 protein: CASNKQGARNTIYF
CDR3 DNA: TGTGCCAGTAACAAACAGGGGGCGAGAAACACCATATATTTT
clone size: NA
D gene: TRBD1
V gene: TRBV19
J gene: TRBJ1-3

CDR3 protein: CASNWDRGRSNYGYTF
CDR3 DNA: TGTGCCAGCAACTGGGACAGGGGGCGCTCTAACTATGGCTACACCTTC
clone size: NA
D gene: TRBD1
V gene: TRBV2
J gene: TRBJ1-2

CDR3 protein: CASSQIQREWSYEQYF
CDR3 DNA: TGTGCCAGCAGCCAAATTCAGCGGGAGTGGTCCTACGAGCAGTACTTC
clone size: NA
D gene: TRBD2
V gene: TRBV4-2
J gene: TRBJ2-7

CDR3 protein: CASSPLTGAGGNQETQYF
CDR3 DNA: TGTGCCAGCAGCCCCCTCACGGGAGCGGGGGGGAACCAAGAGACCCAGTACTTC
clone size: NA
D gene: TRBD2
V gene: TRBV3-1/TRBV3-2
J gene: TRBJ2-5

CDR3 protein: CASSLDPTGELFF
CDR3 DNA: TGTGCCAGCAGCTTAGATCCCACCGGGGAGCTGTTTTTT
clone size: NA
D gene: NA
V gene: TRBV7-3
J gene: TRBJ2-2

CDR3 protein: CSASPIPGAEAFF
CDR3 DNA: TGCAGTGCTAGTCCCATCCCTGGGGCTGAAGCTTTCTTT
clone size: NA
D gene: NA
V gene: TRBV20-1
J gene: TRBJ1-1

CDR3 protein: CASSVRSDTQYF
CDR3 DNA: TGTGCCAGCAGCGTACGGTCAGATACGCAGTATTTT
clone size: NA
D gene: NA
V gene: TRBV9
J gene: TRBJ2-3

CDR3 protein: CASSLAAGPYEQYF
CDR3 DNA: TGCGCCAGCAGCTTGGCCGCGGGCCCCTACGAGCAGTACTTC
clone size: once
D gene: NA
V gene: TRBV5-1
J gene: TRBJ2-7

CDR3 protein: CASSLERNTEAFF
CDR3 DNA: TGTGCCAGCAGCTTAGAGAGAAACACTGAAGCTTTCTTT
clone size: NA
D gene: NA
V gene: TRBV7-3
J gene: TRBJ1-1

CDR3 protein: CASSPQVAGGETQYF
CDR3 DNA: TGTGCCAGCAGCCCCCAGGTTGCGGGGGGCGAGACCCAGTACTTC
clone size: NA
D gene: TRBD2
V gene: TRBV9
J gene: TRBJ2-5

CDR3 protein: CASSLGTGGDEQYF
CDR3 DNA: TGTGCCAGCTCACTCGGGACAGGGGGGGACGAGCAGTACTTC
clone size: NA
D gene: TRBD1
V gene: TRBV18
J gene: TRBJ2-7

CDR3 protein: CASSRGNLAGHNEQFF
CDR3 DNA: TGTGCCAGCAGCCGCGGTAATCTGGCGGGCCACAATGAGCAGTTCTTC
clone size: NA
D gene: NA
V gene: TRBV11-3
J gene: TRBJ2-1

CDR3 protein: CASSWTGGAYGYTF
CDR3 DNA: TGTGCCAGCAGTTGGACAGGGGGCGCCTATGGCTACACCTTC
clone size: few
D gene: TRBD1
V gene: TRBV6-5
J gene: TRBJ1-2

CDR3 protein: CASSREGTGLYGYTF
CDR3 DNA: TGTGCCAGCAGCCGCGAAGGGACAGGGCTTTATGGCTACACCTTC
clone size: NA
D gene: TRBD1
V gene: TRBV5-5
J gene: TRBJ1-2

CDR3 protein: CASSELAGGYGEQFF
CDR3 DNA: TGTGCCAGCAGTGAACTAGCGGGAGGATATGGTGAGCAGTTCTTC
clone size: few
D gene: TRBD2
V gene: TRBV2
J gene: TRBJ2-1

CDR3 protein: CAWSVSVNEQFF
CDR3 DNA: TGTGCCTGGAGTGTTTCTGTCAATGAGCAGTTCTTC
clone size: NA
D gene: NA
V gene: TRBV30
J gene: TRBJ2-1

CDR3 protein: CASRDRGFGYTF
CDR3 DNA: TGTGCCAGCAGGGACAGGGGGTTTGGCTACACCTTC
clone size: few
D gene: TRBD1
V gene: TRBV2
J gene: TRBJ1-2

CDR3 protein: CASRLAEGTDTQYF
CDR3 DNA: TGTGCCAGTAGGTTAGCGGAGGGCACAGATACGCAGTATTTT
clone size: NA
D gene: NA
V gene: TRBV19
J gene: TRBJ2-3

CDR3 protein: CASSRTNTGELFF
CDR3 DNA: TGTGCCAGTAGTAGGACTAACACCGGGGAGCTGTTTTTT
clone size: NA
D gene: NA
V gene: TRBV19
J gene: TRBJ2-2

CDR3 protein: CASSVDPTGGEQFF
CDR3 DNA: TGTGCCAGCAGCGTAGACCCGACAGGCGGTGAGCAGTTCTTC
clone size: few
D gene: NA
V gene: TRBV7-9
J gene: TRBJ2-1

CDR3 protein: CAWSVLGVEQYF
CDR3 DNA: TGTGCCTGGAGTGTACTTGGGGTCGAGCAGTACTTC
clone size: few
D gene: NA
V gene: TRBV30
J gene: TRBJ2-7

CDR3 protein: CAVLQGAKSNQPQHF
CDR3 DNA: TGCGCCGTCCTACAGGGGGCAAAGAGCAATCAGCCCCAGCATTTT
clone size: NA
D gene: TRBD1
V gene: TRBV10-1
J gene: TRBJ1-5

CDR3 protein: CASSVTALQETQYF
CDR3 DNA: TGTGCCAGCAGCGTGACTGCTCTACAAGAGACCCAGTACTTC
clone size: NA
D gene: NA
V gene: TRBV9
J gene: TRBJ2-5

CDR3 protein: CASSDQGLGYTIYF
CDR3 DNA: TGTGCCAGCAGTGATCAGGGGCTGGGATACACCATATATTTT
clone size: once
D gene: NA
V gene: TRBV2
J gene: TRBJ1-3

CDR3 protein: CASSLQGTAINYGYTF
CDR3 DNA: TGTGCCAGCAGCTTACAAGGGACGGCGATTAACTATGGCTACACCTTC
clone size: NA
D gene: NA
V gene: TRBV7-2
J gene: TRBJ1-2

CDR3 protein: CASSSSGANTGELFF
CDR3 DNA: TGTGCCAGCAGCTCATCCGGGGCCAACACCGGGGAGCTGTTTTTT
clone size: NA
D gene: NA
V gene: TRBV7-2
J gene: TRBJ2-2

CDR3 protein: CACPRGSSYEQYF
CDR3 DNA: TGTGCCTGCCCACGGGGCAGCTCCTACGAGCAGTACTTC
clone size: NA
D gene: NA
V gene: TRBV30
J gene: TRBJ2-7

CDR3 protein: CASRRTGGLTDTQYF
CDR3 DNA: TGTGCCAGCAGGCGAACAGGGGGGCTCACAGATACGCAGTATTTT
clone size: NA
D gene: TRBD1
V gene: TRBV7-9
J gene: TRBJ2-3

CDR3 protein: CASSPGGWQGAQPQHF
CDR3 DNA: TGTGCCAGCAGCCCCGGGGGTTGGCAGGGGGCTCAGCCCCAGCATTTT
clone size: NA
D gene: TRBD1
V gene: TRBV2
J gene: TRBJ1-5